A selection of T cell receptor beta chains follows, all from one sample in a study of T cells after yellow fever vaccination. A single record per CDR3 protein comes from TCRdb applying MiXCR to the 5' RACE reads. This table has about 630,000 distinct CDR3 sequences, roughly 12% appearing once. The specimen was PBMCs, collected on the day of the yellow fever booster vaccination. These receptor sequences come from a man younger than 40 who received the YFV17D yellow fever vaccine. Both conserved end residues are part of each CDR3. A D gene is named only where the DNA matches it firmly. Size values are once, few and many counts, or a class for expanded clones, and some rows have none.

.,TRBJ1-2,.,TRBV7-8,TGTGCCAGCAGCGGATCGGGCCTCTATGGCTACACCTTC,CASSGSGLYGYTF
.,TRBJ2-1,many,TRBV7-2,TGTGCCAGCAGCTTAGCTGAGCTCTACAATGAGCAGTTCTTC,CASSLAELYNEQFF
.,TRBJ2-7,.,TRBV3-1,TGTGCCAGCAGCCAAGATCTTTCGACCTACGAGCAGTACTTC,CASSQDLSTYEQYF
.,TRBJ2-7,few,TRBV12-3/TRBV12-4,TGTGCCAGCAGTTTAAACAGGGTGCACGAGCAGTACTTC,CASSLNRVHEQYF
.,TRBJ2-4,.,TRBV6-2/TRBV6-3,TGTGCCAGCAGGTCACAAGCCAAAAACATTCAGTACTTC,CASRSQAKNIQYF
TRBD1,TRBJ1-5,.,TRBV6-2/TRBV6-3,TGTGCCAGCAGTTCGGACAGGGGACTCAATCAGCCCCAGCATTTT,CASSSDRGLNQPQHF
.,TRBJ1-4,few,TRBV6-5,TGTGCCAGCAAGAGACTTAATGAAAAACTGTTTTTT,CASKRLNEKLFF
TRBD2,TRBJ2-7,many,TRBV29-1,TGCAGCGTTGGTAGAGCGGGAGGCTACGAGCAGTACTTC,CSVGRAGGYEQYF
TRBD2,TRBJ2-7,few,TRBV6-2/TRBV6-3,TGTGCCAGCAGCCCAAGCGGGAGAGGGACCTACGAGCAGTACTTC,CASSPSGRGTYEQYF
.,TRBJ1-1,.,TRBV28,TGTGCCAGCAGTTTGGGGCAGAATGGACAACTTGAAGCTTTCTTT,CASSLGQNGQLEAFF
.,TRBJ2-3,few,TRBV9,TGTGCCAGCAGCTCCTTTAGCGGAACTAGCACAGATACGCAGTATTTT,CASSSFSGTSTDTQYF
TRBD2,TRBJ2-3,few,TRBV11-2,TGTGCCAGCAGCTTATACGCGGGACTAGCGGGAGGGGGCACAGATACGCAGTATTTT,CASSLYAGLAGGGTDTQYF
.,TRBJ2-7,few,TRBV28,TGTGCCAGCAGCAAGATCTACGAGCAGTACTTC,CASSKIYEQYF
.,TRBJ1-3,.,TRBV7-6,TGTGCCAGCAGCTTAGGACAGAGAAACACCATATATTTT,CASSLGQRNTIYF
.,TRBJ2-3,many,TRBV5-1,TGCGCCAGCAGTTTCGGAGCAGATACGCAGTATTTT,CASSFGADTQYF
TRBD2,TRBJ2-4,few,TRBV4-1,TGCGCCACCTCTCCTAGCGGGAGTGTGGGTAACATTCAGTACTTC,CATSPSGSVGNIQYF
TRBD2,TRBJ2-3,few,TRBV20-1,TGCAGTGCCCGACTAGCGAGCACAGATACGCAGTATTTT,CSARLASTDTQYF
TRBD1,TRBJ1-5,few,TRBV20-1,TGCAGTGCTAGTATCTCCCTAGGACAGGGGATTTCCAATCAGCCCCAGCATTTT,CSASISLGQGISNQPQHF
.,TRBJ1-6,.,TRBV5-1,TGCGCCAGCAGCTTGAATGGGGGCGCGCCTCCCCTCCACTTT,CASSLNGGAPPLHF
TRBD2,TRBJ2-1,many,TRBV10-3,TGTGCCATCAGTTCGACTAGCGGGATAAATGAGCAGTTCTTC,CAISSTSGINEQFF
.,TRBJ1-4,few,TRBV7-8,TGTGCCAGCAACGGTGCAACTAATGAAAAACTGTTTTTT,CASNGATNEKLFF
.,TRBJ1-5,.,TRBV10-3,TGTGCCACCGGGGAGGGAAATCAGCCCCAGCATTTT,CATGEGNQPQHF
TRBD2,TRBJ2-1,.,TRBV4-3,TGCGCCAGCAGCCCTGGGATAGCGGGGTCGGGGCAGTTCTTC,CASSPGIAGSGQFF
.,TRBJ2-4,.,TRBV6-2/TRBV6-3,TGTGCCAGCAGTTACTCGGTGGGGAGTGGGGAGAACATTCAGTACTTC,CASSYSVGSGENIQYF
TRBD1,TRBJ2-1,few,TRBV20-1,TGCAGTGCTAGTGAGACAGGGGGCTACAATGAGCAGTTCTTC,CSASETGGYNEQFF
.,TRBJ2-2,.,TRBV4-3,TGCGCCAGCAGCCAAGTTGAGAGGGTACCCGGGGAGCTGTTTTTT,CASSQVERVPGELFF
.,TRBJ1-3,.,TRBV7-7,TGTGCTAGCAGCTTACGGCAGGGAGGTGGAAACACCATATATTTT,CASSLRQGGGNTIYF
TRBD2,TRBJ2-5,few,TRBV6-2/TRBV6-3,TGTGCCAGCAGTTCCCACGGGGAGCGGGGGAGGAAGACCCAGTACTTC,CASSSHGERGRKTQYF
.,TRBJ1-4,.,TRBV5-5,TGTGCCAGCAGCTTCCGGCGGGGGACTAATGAAAAACTGTTTTTT,CASSFRRGTNEKLFF
TRBD2,TRBJ2-3,.,TRBV9,TGTGCCAGCAGCGTGCGAGCGGGAGTGGGTCCAGATACGCAGTATTTT,CASSVRAGVGPDTQYF
.,TRBJ2-7,.,TRBV7-2,TGTGCCAGCAGCTCGGCTATTGGTCTTCACCCCTACGAGCAGTACTTC,CASSSAIGLHPYEQYF
.,TRBJ2-2,.,TRBV10-3,TGTGCCATCAGGCAAGCCTCGAACACCGGGGAGCTGTTTTTT,CAIRQASNTGELFF
TRBD2,TRBJ2-3,few,TRBV6-1,TGTGCCACCCAACTAGCGGGAGGCGGAGATACGCAGTATTTT,CATQLAGGGDTQYF
TRBD2,TRBJ2-7,.,TRBV12-3/TRBV12-4,TGTGCCAGCAGTCAGCGCGGGAGTTCCTACGAGCAGTACTTC,CASSQRGSSYEQYF
TRBD2,TRBJ2-1,few,TRBV9,TGTGCCAGCAGCACGGGACTAGCGACAGTCCACAATGAGCAGTTCTTC,CASSTGLATVHNEQFF
.,TRBJ2-7,many,TRBV5-1,TGCGCCAGCAGCTTGGGTCAGTCTAGCGAGCAGTACTTC,CASSLGQSSEQYF
TRBD2,TRBJ2-3,.,TRBV11-2,TGTGCCAGCGCAGCGGGAGTCATAGATACGCAGTATTTT,CASAAGVIDTQYF
.,TRBJ2-7,many,TRBV2,TGTGCCAGCCTGGGAACGGGCAGCTCCTACGAGCAGTACTTC,CASLGTGSSYEQYF
.,TRBJ2-1,few,TRBV10-2,TGCGCCAGCACGGGTTTATCTGGGAGCAATGAGCAGTTCTTC,CASTGLSGSNEQFF
TRBD2,TRBJ2-1,.,TRBV10-3,TGTGCCATAGCGGGAGGGTCCTACAATGAGCAGTTCTTC,CAIAGGSYNEQFF
.,TRBJ2-6,.,TRBV7-2,TGTGCCAGCAGCACACCCCTAACTGGGGCCAACGTCCTGACTTTC,CASSTPLTGANVLTF
.,TRBJ1-1,few,TRBV23-1,TGCGCCAGCAGTCAATCGATGGGGGATGAAGCTTTCTTT,CASSQSMGDEAFF
.,TRBJ2-7,.,TRBV6-1,TGTGCCAGCAGTGAAACCCCCGCCTACGAGCAGTACTTC,CASSETPAYEQYF
TRBD1,TRBJ2-3,.,TRBV29-1,TGCAGCGTTAAGGGACAGAGCACAGATACGCAGTATTTT,CSVKGQSTDTQYF